Only one count was recorded for the clone carrying this TCR beta chain. What it binds is unknown. Vbeta (60) and Jbeta (13) primers were used in the PCR. Sequenced by immunoSEQ multiplex PCR; TCRdb stores in-frame clones only, minus some. Found here are about 120,000 clones, about 80% of them singletons; the top ten hold more than 7.5%. This record comes from a study of cytomegalovirus exposure and HLA in healthy donors. Study-wide findings and caveats: For most TCR sequences rarity was the rule, although some public TCRs occurred in many donors.

The CDR3 covers 11 residues. The germline V gene encodes CDR1 LNHDA and CDR2 SQIVND (reference sequence). Trimming removed 5 bases from V and 5 bases from J, with 7 bases in between. V is TRBV19 and J is TRBJ2-7, with a possible D match to TRBD2 (5 bases). The sequence came from a woman between 50 and 59 years old in good health and CMV-seropositive. The sample taken for sequencing was PBMCs. The CDR3 here is CASSEGNEQYF. CDR3 DNA: TGTGCCAGTAGTGAGGGAAACGAGCAGTACTTC.